A single sample gave rise to the 17 T cell receptor beta chains below, sequenced in a study of HIV-infected children after antiretroviral therapy interruption (dated by TCRdb to the late 2010s). The treatment or condition label corresponds to: PENTA 11 planned treatment interruption arm or continuous ART arm. Receptors were amplified or captured by 3' RACE. Reads for this sample came from an Illumina MiSeq. TCR libraries were generated from RNA by a 3' RACE protocol incorporating unique molecular identifiers so that PCR amplification bias could be corrected. The raw public data were reprocessed by TCRdb itself: fastp quality trimming at Q25, MiXCR clonotype calling, in-frame beta chains only. Rows merge per CDR3 protein into single entries with the most common DNA and genes. Within this sample are some 51,000 distinct CDR3 sequences, with roughly 4.5% of them counted one time only. The top ten constitute 0.6% to 0.85% of the sample.

The sequencing here drew on CD45RA+ CD4+ T cells from PBMCs, pooled from several time points, taken from a donor given antiretroviral therapy, either interrupted or continuous. The cell subset or site label here, explained by the study, means: naive CD4+ CD45RA+ CD45RO- T cells. The receptors originated from a pool of human donors with HIV.

In this sample, this clonotype turned up many times. This chain uses TRBV2 with TRBJ1-5, with D perhaps TRBD1 (6 bases). The CDR3 extends over 13 amino acids. Germline-derived CDR1 and CDR2 are SNHLY and FYNNEI. The V end lost 4 bases, the J end lost 6 bases, and 10 bases lay between the germline ends. As DNA, the CDR3 is TGTGCCAGCAGTGCCACAGGGCGTCAGCCCCAGCATTTT. As protein: CASSATGRQPQHF.

This clonotype was recorded at least ten times. The V call is TRBV7-2, the J call TRBJ2-5, with 11 bases matching TRBD2. The germline V gene has CDR1 SGHTA and CDR2 FQGNSA. The CDR3 sequence is 15 residues long. J was trimmed by 4 bases and V by 5 bases; bases with no gene match: 6. The CDR3 nucleotides read TGTGCCAGCAGCCTTCAGACTAGCGGGGCAGAGACCCAGTACTTC. Protein: CASSLQTSGAETQYF.

This clonotype was recorded at least ten times. The chain employs TRBV19 and TRBJ1-5; no clear D gene. The CDR3 consists of 14 residues. V lost 7 bases and J 3 bases, leaving 13 bases between the germline ends. Germline-derived CDR1 and CDR2 are LNHDA and SQIVND (reference sequence). This CDR3 is CASTVLASNQPQHF. DNA for the CDR3: TGTGCCAGTACTGTTTTGGCTTCCAATCAGCCCCAGCATTTT.

This clonotype was counted ten times or more. The rearrangement uses TRBV18 and TRBJ1-1, with 7 bases fitting TRBD1. The CDR3 is 13 amino acids. Per the germline V gene, CDR1 is KGHSH and CDR2 is LQKENI. Trimming removed 3 bases from V and 8 bases from J; junction bases left unmatched: 6. As DNA, the CDR3 is TGTGCCAGCTCACCCGTTTCGACAGGGGAAGCTTTCTTT. It is translated as CASSPVSTGEAFF.

This clonotype was counted many times. J is TRBJ2-4 and V is TRBV5-6; D call uncertain. This CDR3 has 15 amino acids. V was shortened by 0 bases and J by 0 bases, with 7 bases between the two germline ends. Germline V CDR1 and CDR2: SGHDT, YYEEEE. CDR3 sequence (DNA): TGTGCCAGCAGCTTGGGAGGCCTAGCCAAAAACATTCAGTACTTC. Translating gives CASSLGGLAKNIQYF.

This clonotype was seen at least ten times. This sequence joins TRBV5-1 and TRBJ2-7; maybe TRBD2 (5 bases). In germline, CDR1 is SGHRS, CDR2 YFSETQ. V lost 1 base and J 1 base, leaving 9 bases between the germline ends. The CDR3 has 14 residues. The CDR3 protein is CASSLSRGSYEQYF. Written as DNA, the CDR3 is TGCGCCAGCAGCTTGTCCCGAGGGTCCTACGAGCAGTACTTC.

The V and J genes are TRBV6-5 and TRBJ1-6; no definite D call. Germline V gene sequence: CDR1 MNHEY, CDR2 SVGAGI. This CDR3 has 13 amino acids. Trimming removed 8 bases at V and 7 bases at J, with 12 bases between. The CDR3 here is CASVGLGNSPLHF. DNA of the CDR3: TGTGCCAGCGTGGGCCTGGGGAATTCACCCCTCCACTTT.

This clonotype has only a few counts. The chain joins TRBV6-1 to TRBJ2-2; D not resolved. The V gene lost 4 bases and the J gene lost 7 bases, with 10 bases spanning the gap. Germline CDR1 and CDR2: MNHNS and SASEGT. The CDR3 contains 13 residues. The CDR3 protein is CASSVQDVGELFF. In DNA form, the CDR3 reads TGTGCCAGCAGTGTTCAGGACGTCGGGGAGCTGTTTTTT.

This clonotype was picked up many times. The J gene is TRBJ2-2, the V gene TRBV7-9; D is ambiguous. The CDR3 extends over 14 amino acids. V was shortened by 1 base and J by 1 base, with 4 bases between the two germline ends. The germline CDR1 and CDR2 sequences are SEHNR and FQNEAQ (reference sequence). CDR3 sequence reads: CASSLERNTGELFF. The DNA of the CDR3 is TGTGCCAGCAGCTTAGAGAGGAACACCGGGGAGCTGTTTTTT.

The genes are TRBV5-1 and TRBJ1-1, with a tentative D call TRBD1 (5 bases). The V end was cut by 1 base, the J end by 3 bases, with 16 bases between. In germline, CDR1 is SGHRS, CDR2 YFSETQ. There are 16 residues in the CDR3. The CDR3 loop reads CASSLRGVGRDTEAFF. The CDR3 bases are TGCGCCAGCAGCTTGCGGGGGGTGGGGAGGGACACTGAAGCTTTCTTT.

This clonotype was counted between two and nine times. The V call is TRBV6-2 or TRBV6-3, the J call TRBJ2-3; 7 bases map to TRBD1. The CDR3 totals 14 residues. The junction had 10 bases not matched to a gene; V was cut back by 10 bases and J by 3 bases. The germline CDR1 and CDR2 sequences are MNHEY and SVGEGT. The CDR3 DNA follows: TGTGCCATCCGACAGGGAGAGACGACAGATACGCAGTATTTT. Its protein is CAIRQGETTDTQYF.

This clonotype was seen repeatedly, ten times or more. V usage is TRBV12-5 and J usage is TRBJ2-7; 8 bases align to TRBD1. V trimming: 1 base; J trimming: 0 bases; junction bases outside the gene matches: 5. The CDR3 loop spans 16 amino acids. CDR1 and CDR2 (germline): LGHNT, FRNRAP. The DNA for the CDR3 is TGTGCTAGTGGTTTGGCTACAGGGGGGCCCTCCTACGAGCAGTACTTC. This encodes CASGLATGGPSYEQYF.

The table lists this clonotype with many counts. The rearrangement links TRBV5-4 to TRBJ1-1, with D hard to call. Germline V lookup: CDR1 SGHNT, CDR2 YYREEE (reference sequence). The length of the CDR3 is 14 residues. Between the trimmed V and J ends, which lost 0 bases and 0 bases, there was a span of 6 bases. CDR3 coding DNA: TGTGCCAGCAGCTTGGCAGGCATGAACACTGAAGCTTTCTTT. It specifies CASSLAGMNTEAFF.

The sample holds many counts of this clonotype. The rearrangement uses TRBV30 and TRBJ2-1, with D uncertain. The CDR3 runs 14 residues. Between the trimmed V and J ends, which lost 2 bases and 0 bases, there was a span of 8 bases. Germline V gene data show CDR1 as GTSNPN and CDR2 as SVGIG (reference sequence). The CDR3 nucleotides read TGTGCCTGGAGTATAGACGGCTCCTACAATGAGCAGTTCTTC. As protein: CAWSIDGSYNEQFF.

This clonotype was seen more than once but under ten times. The chain links TRBV7-9 to TRBJ1-1; no definite D call. The CDR3 has 13 amino acids. Trimming stripped 5 bases from V and 0 bases from J, with 7 bases between. Germline V gene sequence: CDR1 SEHNR, CDR2 FQNEAQ (reference sequence). The CDR3 DNA sequence: TGTGCCAGCAGCGTTTTGGTGAACACTGAAGCTTTCTTT. Translation gives CASSVLVNTEAFF.

A note on this clonotype: A single base separates this from a much larger clone, so it may be a read error. This chain connects TRBV19 to TRBJ1-1, with D unclear. This CDR3 is built from 13 residues. Trimming pared 8 bases from V and 5 bases from J, leaving 15 bases between. Germline CDR1 reads LNHDA; CDR2 reads SQIVND (reference sequence). CDR3 amino acids: CASGPSLWTEAFF. The DNA for the CDR3 is TGTGCCAGTGGTCCTTCTCTCTGGACTGAAGCTTTCTTT.

The sample holds one count of this clonotype. This chain uses TRBV7-2 with TRBJ1-2; D is perhaps TRBD1 (6 bases). This CDR3 spans 13 amino acids. In germline, CDR1 is SGHTA, CDR2 FQGNSA. V was pared by 5 bases and J by 7 bases, with 14 bases between. The CDR3 loop is CASSRGQGPGYTF. The CDR3 coding sequence is TGTGCCAGCAGCCGGGGGCAGGGTCCTGGCTACACCTTC.